This T cell receptor (beta chain) stems from a study of blood T cells in healthy people across ages. Trimming stripped 3 bases from V and 11 bases from J, with 10 bases between. The CDR3 is made up of 11 amino acids. Alongside a J-beta primer mix, a sample-barcoded 5' primer served in a second PCR lasting about 7 to 12 cycles. From the 5' RACE reads, TCRdb called clonotypes with MiXCR, one entry per CDR3 protein. The table lists 540,000 or so distinct CDR3 sequences, roughly a quarter of them singletons. This clonotype was seen a handful of times. The V gene is TRBV12-3 or TRBV12-4, the J gene TRBJ1-1; the D is unclear. Input material: blood. This clonotype was obtained from a woman in her seventies in good health. The CDR3 sequence: CASSFSDGAFF. The CDR3 nucleotides read TGTGCCAGCAGTTTCTCCGATGGCGCTTTCTTT.